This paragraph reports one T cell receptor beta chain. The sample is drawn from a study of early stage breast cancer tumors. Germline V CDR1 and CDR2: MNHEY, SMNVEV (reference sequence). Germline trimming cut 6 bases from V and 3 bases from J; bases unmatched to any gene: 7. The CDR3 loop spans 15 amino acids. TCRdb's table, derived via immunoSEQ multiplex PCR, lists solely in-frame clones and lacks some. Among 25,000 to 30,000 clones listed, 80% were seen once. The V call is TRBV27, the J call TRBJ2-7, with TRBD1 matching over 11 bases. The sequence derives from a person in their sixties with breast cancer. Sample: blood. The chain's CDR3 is CASRITGTGGYEQYF. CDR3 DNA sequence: TGTGCCAGCAGAATTACCGGGACAGGGGGCTACGAGCAGTACTTC.